A selection of T cell receptor beta chains follows, all from one sample in a study of beta chain features in type 1 diabetes. The table came from immunoSEQ multiplex PCR; TCRdb's copy has only in-frame clones and leaves some out. The sample lists some 150,000 clones, approximately 13% occurring once. What was sequenced was central memory CD4+ T cells from blood. These receptors were collected from a young man with type 1 diabetes. CDR3s include the opening cysteine and the closing phenylalanine or tryptophan. Fields, in order: V gene, clone size, D gene, J gene, CDR3 DNA, CDR3 protein. The D gene is left open where the match is weak. Clone size is given for some rows only: seen once, a few or many times, or a class if the clone is expanded.

TRBV7-9	few	-	TRBJ1-2	TGTGCCAGCAGCTTAGTACGGCAGGGAGGAAACTATGGCTACACCTTC	CASSLVRQGGNYGYTF
TRBV5-1	few	TRBD1	TRBJ2-3	TGCGCCAGTGCCGGGACAGGGTCCGCAGATACGCAGTATTTT	CASAGTGSADTQYF
TRBV6-5	-	-	TRBJ2-5	TGTGCCAGCAGTCTGATGTTCGGTGAGACCCAGTACTTC	CASSLMFGETQYF
TRBV7-6	few	-	TRBJ1-6	TGTGCCAGCAGCTTAGAGAGCTCCTATAATTCACCCCTCCACTTT	CASSLESSYNSPLHF
TRBV30	many	-	TRBJ1-6	TGTGCCTGGAGTGTACTTGGTTCACCCCTCCACTTT	CAWSVLGSPLHF
TRBV18	few	-	TRBJ1-2	TGTGCCAGCTCACCGACCCAAGGGAACTATGGCTACACCTTC	CASSPTQGNYGYTF
TRBV5-5	few	-	TRBJ1-5	TGTGCCAGCAGCCTTACAGTCAATCAGCCCCAGCATTTT	CASSLTVNQPQHF
TRBV28	-	TRBD2	TRBJ2-1	TGTGCCAGCAGCCCGCACTGGCTAGCGGGGGACTACAATGAGCAGTTCTTC	CASSPHWLAGDYNEQFF
TRBV7-2	few	-	TRBJ1-5	TGTGCCAGCAGCTTAAGGGGCGGCCCTTATAGCAATCAGCCCCAGCATTTT	CASSLRGGPYSNQPQHF
TRBV30	-	-	TRBJ1-2	TGTGCCTGGAGCGCCTTCCTGGTGGTAGCCCGGGGCTACACCTTC	CAWSAFLVVARGYTF
TRBV19	-	-	TRBJ2-1	TGTGCCAGTAGTACCAGTTGGAGGAATGAGCAGTTCTTC	CASSTSWRNEQFF
TRBV7-9	few	-	TRBJ2-4	TGTGCCAGCAGCTTGGAGGCCAACCTAGCCAAAAACATTCAGTACTTC	CASSLEANLAKNIQYF
TRBV4-1	few	-	TRBJ2-5	TGCGCCAGCAGCCGGGGATACCAAGAGACCCAGTACTTC	CASSRGYQETQYF
TRBV4-1	many	-	TRBJ1-3	TGCGCCAGCAGCCAAGGACAGCTCTCTGGAAACACCATATATTTT	CASSQGQLSGNTIYF
TRBV11-1	many	-	TRBJ2-1	TGTGCCAGCAGCTTCTGGGGCCGTCCCAATGAGCAGTTCTTC	CASSFWGRPNEQFF
TRBV10-3	few	-	TRBJ1-5	TGTGCCATCAGTGAGATCAGGACGGGCAATCAGCCCCAGCATTTT	CAISEIRTGNQPQHF
TRBV28	few	-	TRBJ2-7	TGTGCCAGCAGCCCCCAGGGGATCTTCGGCTCCTACGAGCAGTACTTC	CASSPQGIFGSYEQYF